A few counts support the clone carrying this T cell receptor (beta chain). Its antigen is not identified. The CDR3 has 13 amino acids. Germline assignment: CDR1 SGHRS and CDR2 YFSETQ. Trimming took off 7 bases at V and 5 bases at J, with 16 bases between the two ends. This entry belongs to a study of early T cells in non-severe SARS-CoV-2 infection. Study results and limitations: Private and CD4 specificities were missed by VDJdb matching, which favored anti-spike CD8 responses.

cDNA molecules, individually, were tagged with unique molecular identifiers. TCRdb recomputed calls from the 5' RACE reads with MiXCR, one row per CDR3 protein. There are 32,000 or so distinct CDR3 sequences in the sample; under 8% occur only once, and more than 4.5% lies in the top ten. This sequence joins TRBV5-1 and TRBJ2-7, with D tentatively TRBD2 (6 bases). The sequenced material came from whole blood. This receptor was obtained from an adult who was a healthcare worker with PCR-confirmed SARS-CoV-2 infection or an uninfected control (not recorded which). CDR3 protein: CASQHPGGDEQYF. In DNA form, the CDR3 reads TGCGCCAGCCAGCACCCCGGAGGGGACGAGCAGTACTTC.